Listed here are 19 T cell receptor beta chains from one sample, sequenced in a study of radiation and T cells in renal cell carcinoma. Time point of the sample: blood 2 weeks post-SBRT. Treatment reported: 15 Gy SBRT to primary tumor, nephrectomy 4 weeks later. Clones were sequenced by immunoSEQ multiplex PCR, and TCRdb holds only the in-frame ones, with some missing. The table shows tens of thousands of clones, with around three quarters occurring only once. Sequencing used blood, obtained from a patient whose treatment included radiotherapy and nephrectomy. Receptor source: a woman between 65 and 79 years old with renal cell carcinoma.

The V and J genes are TRBV4-3 and TRBJ1-1; D gene unclear. The V gene's germline CDR1 is LGHNA and CDR2 YSLEER. V was trimmed by 0 bases and J by 4 bases, leaving 15 bases between them. This CDR3 spans 16 amino acids. The chain's CDR3 is CASSQDRAGWSTEAFF. The CDR3 DNA reads TGCGCCAGCAGCCAAGATCGGGCGGGGTGGAGCACTGAAGCTTTCTTT.

The chain uses TRBV12-5 and TRBJ1-2; D is perhaps TRBD1 (5 bases). V gave up 7 bases and J gave up 7 bases, with 13 bases separating them. This CDR3 has 12 residues. Germline-derived CDR1 and CDR2 are LGHNT and FRNRAP. The CDR3 nucleotides are TGTGCTAGTGCCCAGGGAGTGGTTGGCTACACCTTC. This gives the protein CASAQGVVGYTF.

This chain connects TRBV7-8 to TRBJ1-1; D possibly corresponds to TRBD1 (5 bases). V was trimmed by 5 bases and J by 8 bases, leaving 12 bases between them. Germline values: CDR1 SGHVS, CDR2 FQNEAQ. This CDR3 is 12 amino acids long. CDR3: CASSPPGLEAFF. In DNA, the CDR3 is TGTGCCAGCAGCCCGCCGGGGCTAGAAGCTTTCTTT.

For the CDR3, the DNA is TGTGCCAGCAAATTACCCGGGACAGGGGCCCAAGAGACCCAGTACTTC. Translation: CASKLPGTGAQETQYF. V is TRBV7-8 and J is TRBJ2-5, with 10 nucleotides matching TRBD1. Germline V gives CDR1 SGHVS, CDR2 FQNEAQ. The CDR3 runs 16 residues. J lost 1 base, V lost 7 bases, and 9 bases had no gene match.

The chain carries TRBV5-1 and TRBJ2-3, with 8 bases that match TRBD2. CDR1 and CDR2 (germline): SGHRS, YFSETQ. There are 15 residues in the CDR3. J was trimmed by 1 base and V by 4 bases; bases with no gene match: 5. The CDR3 bases are TGCGCCAGCAGCCGTAATAGCGGGGGCACAGATACGCAGTATTTT. Its translation is CASSRNSGGTDTQYF.

The chain's CDR3 is CASHPGTPSSYEQYF. The CDR3 bases are TGTGCCAGCCACCCCGGGACTCCGAGCTCCTACGAGCAGTACTTC. The gene calls are TRBV6-6 and TRBJ2-7; TRBD2 might be the D (6 bases). This CDR3 is 15 amino acids long. The V end was cut by 8 bases, the J end by 0 bases, with 17 bases between. Germline CDR1 MNHNY, CDR2 SVGAGI (reference sequence).

This chain joins TRBV5-5 and TRBJ2-7; 7 bases align to TRBD1. Per germline, CDR1 SGHKS and CDR2 YYEKEE (reference sequence). The CDR3 covers 14 residues. V was pared by 2 bases and J by 2 bases, with 4 bases of the junction left unmatched. DNA of the CDR3: TGTGCCAGCAGCTTAGCAGGGGGACCCTACGAGCAGTACTTC. Residues: CASSLAGGPYEQYF.

This clone was found a few times. This sequence joins TRBV7-3 and TRBJ2-2, with 8 bases aligning to TRBD1. Germline CDR1 reads SGHTA; CDR2 reads FQGTGA. The CDR3 has 14 residues. V lost 5 bases and J lost 4; bases outside the gene matches: 3. CDR3 nucleotide sequence: TGTGCCAGCAGCCATACAGGGGGCACCGGGGAGCTGTTTTTT. As protein: CASSHTGGTGELFF.

This chain links TRBV5-4 with TRBJ1-2; maybe TRBD1 (6 bases). The germline V and J ends were trimmed by 1 base and 2 bases, with 12 bases remaining between them. The CDR3 has 15 amino acids. From germline, CDR1 is SGHNT and CDR2 YYREEE (reference sequence). The DNA for the CDR3 is TGTGCCAGCAGCTTGTTGTCTGGGGGCAACTATGGCTACACCTTC. Its translation is CASSLLSGGNYGYTF.

This clone was counted only a few times. The chain employs TRBV14 and TRBJ2-1; 10 bases agree with TRBD2. V trimming: 3 bases; J trimming: 3 bases; junction bases outside the gene matches: 5. The CDR3 spans 16 residues. Per germline, CDR1 SGHDN and CDR2 FVKESK. CDR3 sequence (DNA): TGTGCCAGCAGCCAGCTAGCGGGGGTTATCTACAATGAGCAGTTCTTC. Translating gives CASSQLAGVIYNEQFF.

This clone was seen just once. J is TRBJ2-7 and V is TRBV19; D uncertain. Between the trimmed V and J ends, which lost 5 bases and 6 bases, there was a span of 14 bases. Germline assignment: CDR1 LNHDA and CDR2 SQIVND (reference sequence). The CDR3 contains 13 residues. CDR3 protein: CASSLRSSGEQYF. The CDR3 region has the DNA TGTGCCAGTAGTCTTCGATCATCGGGCGAGCAGTACTTC.

The chain links TRBV15 to TRBJ2-2; TRBD1 is a possible D gene (5 bases). This CDR3 comprises 14 residues. Germline CDR1 is LNHNV and CDR2 is YYDKDF (reference sequence). V was pared by 3 bases and J by 1 base, with 6 bases between. The DNA for the CDR3 is TGTGCCACCAGCAGGCAGGGGAACACCGGGGAGCTGTTTTTT. Its translation is CATSRQGNTGELFF.

V is TRBV5-1 and J is TRBJ2-5; TRBD2 aligns across 13 bases. Losses at the gene ends were 6 bases for V and 5 bases for J; bases not matched to a gene: 7. Germline CDR1 reads SGHRS; CDR2 reads YFSETQ. CDR3 size: 15 residues. DNA of the CDR3: TGCGCCAGCAACCGACTAGCGGGGGGTGAGGAGACCCAGTACTTC. Translation gives CASNRLAGGEETQYF.

The chain is built from TRBV5-1 and TRBJ2-2, with TRBD2 matching over 9 bases. Germline CDR1 reads SGHRS; CDR2 reads YFSETQ. The CDR3 runs to 15 residues. Trimming took 4 bases from V and 6 from J; bases not matched to a gene: 7. The CDR3, as DNA: TGCGCCAGCAGCCCCGTCCAGCGGGGGGCCGGGGAGCTGTTTTTT. Protein: CASSPVQRGAGELFF.

This chain links TRBV5-5 with TRBJ1-3; D is ambiguous. This CDR3 is built from 16 residues. Germline V gene data show CDR1 as SGHKS and CDR2 as YYEKEE (reference sequence). V was cut by 0 bases and J by 9 bases, with 19 bases left in between. CDR3 nucleotides: TGTGCCAGCAGCTTGGATTATACTGCAGGAGGAGGCACCATATATTTT. Amino acid sequence: CASSLDYTAGGGTIYF.

The chain uses TRBV28 and TRBJ1-4; TRBD1 agrees at 9 bases. CDR1 MDHEN and CDR2 SYDVKM come from the germline V gene. CDR3 length: 16 residues. The V segment lost 2 bases and the J segment 8 bases; nucleotides outside the gene matches: 9. Here the CDR3 reads CASSLLPGQGNEKLFF. CDR3 coding DNA: TGTGCCAGCAGTTTACTCCCGGGACAGGGTAACGAAAAACTGTTTTTT.

V gene TRBV6-1 combines with J gene TRBJ1-5; 7 bases match TRBD1. Germline V lookup: CDR1 MNHNS, CDR2 SASEGT. This CDR3 contains 13 residues. Losses at the gene ends were 6 bases for V and 8 bases for J; bases not matched to a gene: 7. The CDR3 is CASRPTGTEPQHF. In DNA, the CDR3 is TGTGCCAGCAGACCGACAGGGACGGAGCCCCAGCATTTT.

A remark on this clone: Germline is not matched at one junction end, which may reflect a read error. The DNA for the CDR3 is TGTGCCAGCAGTTTAGGGGGATCTTCAACCTACGAGCAGTACTTC. It yields the protein CASSLGGSSTYEQYF. V usage is TRBV7-2 and J usage is TRBJ2-7, with a weak D call TRBD1 (6 bases). This CDR3 region has 15 residues. The germline gives CDR1 SGHTA, CDR2 FQGNSA. Variable domain in full (rest from reference TRBV7-2 and TRBJ2-7): GAGVSQSPSNKVTEKGKDVELRCDPISGHTALYWYRQSLGQGLEFLIYFQGNSAPDKSGLPSDRFSAERTGGSVSTLTIQRTQQEDSAVYLCASSLGGSSTYEQYFGPGTRLTVT.

The DNA for the CDR3 is TGTGCCAGCTCACCACTCAGAGGAGGGGAGAATGAGCAGTTCTTC. Its translation: CASSPLRGGENEQFF. This chain links TRBV18 with TRBJ2-1; a weak D match, TRBD2 (6 bases). CDR3 length equals 15 residues. Germline CDR1 reads KGHSH; CDR2 reads LQKENI. The V end lost 1 base, the J end lost 7 bases, and 14 bases lay between the germline ends.